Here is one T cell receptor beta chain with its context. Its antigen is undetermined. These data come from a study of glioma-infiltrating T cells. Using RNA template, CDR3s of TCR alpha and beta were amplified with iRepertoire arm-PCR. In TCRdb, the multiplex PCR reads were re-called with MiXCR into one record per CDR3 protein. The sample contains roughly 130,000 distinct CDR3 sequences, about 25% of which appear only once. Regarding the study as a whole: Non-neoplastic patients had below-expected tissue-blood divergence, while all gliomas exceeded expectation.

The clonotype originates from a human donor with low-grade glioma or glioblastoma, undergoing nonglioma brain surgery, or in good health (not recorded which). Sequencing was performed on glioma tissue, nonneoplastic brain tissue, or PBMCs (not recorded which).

CDR3 region: CASSTDRGDTQYF. As DNA, the CDR3 is TGTGCCAGCAGCACCGACAGGGGGGATACGCAGTATTTT. This chain links TRBV7-9 with TRBJ2-3, with 9 nucleotides matching TRBD1. This CDR3 is built from 13 residues. Germline CDR1 is SEHNR and CDR2 is FQNEAQ (reference sequence). V lost 5 bases, J lost 6 bases, and 3 bases stayed unmatched.